This T cell receptor (beta chain) was identified during a study of early T cells in non-severe SARS-CoV-2 infection. Germline V lookup: CDR1 MNHNY, CDR2 SVGAGI (reference sequence). Deletions cut 5 bases from V and 0 bases from J, with 14 bases between. CDR3 length: 16 amino acids. A single record per CDR3 protein comes from TCRdb applying MiXCR to the 5' RACE reads. The table records more than 90,000 distinct CDR3 sequences, 9.5% to 12% of them present only once. This clonotype was seen a handful of times. The chain recombines TRBV6-6 with TRBJ1-3, with a possible D match to TRBD1 (5 bases). The sequencing input was whole blood. The sequence came from an adult who was a healthcare worker with PCR-confirmed SARS-CoV-2 infection or an uninfected control (not recorded which). The CDR3 is CASSGGERISGNTIYF. CDR3 in DNA: TGTGCCAGCAGTGGGGGGGAACGGATCTCTGGAAACACCATATATTTT.